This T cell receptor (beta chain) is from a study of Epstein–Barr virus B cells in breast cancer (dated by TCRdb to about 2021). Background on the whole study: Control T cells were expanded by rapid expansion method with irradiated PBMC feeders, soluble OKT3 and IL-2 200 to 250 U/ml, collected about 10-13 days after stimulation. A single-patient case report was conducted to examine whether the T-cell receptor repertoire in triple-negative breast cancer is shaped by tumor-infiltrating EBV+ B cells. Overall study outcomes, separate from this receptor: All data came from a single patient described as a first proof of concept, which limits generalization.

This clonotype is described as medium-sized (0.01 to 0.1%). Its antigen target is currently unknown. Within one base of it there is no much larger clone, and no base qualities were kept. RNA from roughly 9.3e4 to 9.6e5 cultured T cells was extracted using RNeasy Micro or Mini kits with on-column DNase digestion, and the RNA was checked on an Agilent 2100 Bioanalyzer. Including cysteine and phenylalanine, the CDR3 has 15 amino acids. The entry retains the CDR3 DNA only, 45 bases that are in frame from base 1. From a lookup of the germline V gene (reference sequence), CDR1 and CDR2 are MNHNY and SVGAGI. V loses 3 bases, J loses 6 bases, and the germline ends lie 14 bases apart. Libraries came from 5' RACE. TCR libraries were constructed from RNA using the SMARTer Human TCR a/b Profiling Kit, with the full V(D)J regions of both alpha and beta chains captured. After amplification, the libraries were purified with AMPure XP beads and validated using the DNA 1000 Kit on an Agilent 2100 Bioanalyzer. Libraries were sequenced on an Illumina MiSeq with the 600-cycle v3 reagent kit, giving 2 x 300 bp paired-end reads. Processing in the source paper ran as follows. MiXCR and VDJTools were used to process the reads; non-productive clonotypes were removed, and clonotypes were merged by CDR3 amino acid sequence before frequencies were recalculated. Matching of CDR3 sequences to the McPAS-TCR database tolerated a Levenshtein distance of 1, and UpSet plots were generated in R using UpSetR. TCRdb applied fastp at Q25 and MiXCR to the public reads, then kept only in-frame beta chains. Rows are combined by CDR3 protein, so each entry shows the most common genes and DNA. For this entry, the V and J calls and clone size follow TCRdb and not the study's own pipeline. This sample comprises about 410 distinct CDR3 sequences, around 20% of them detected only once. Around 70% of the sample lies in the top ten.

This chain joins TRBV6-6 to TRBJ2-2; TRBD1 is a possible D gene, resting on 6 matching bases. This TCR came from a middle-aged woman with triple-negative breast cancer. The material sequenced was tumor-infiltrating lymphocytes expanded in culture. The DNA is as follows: TGTGCCAGCAGTTATTTGGGGGCCTTGGCCGGGGAGCTGTTTTTT. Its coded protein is CASSYLGALAGELFF.